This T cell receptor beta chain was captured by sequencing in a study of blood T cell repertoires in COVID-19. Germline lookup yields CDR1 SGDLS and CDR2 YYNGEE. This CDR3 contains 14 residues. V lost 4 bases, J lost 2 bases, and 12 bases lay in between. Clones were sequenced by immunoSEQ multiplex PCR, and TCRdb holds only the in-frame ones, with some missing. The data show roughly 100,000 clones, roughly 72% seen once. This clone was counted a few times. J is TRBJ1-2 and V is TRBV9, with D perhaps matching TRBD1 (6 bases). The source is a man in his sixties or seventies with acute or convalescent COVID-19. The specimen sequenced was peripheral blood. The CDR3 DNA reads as TGTGCCAGCAGCCCCGGGCAGGGGAACTATGGCTACACCTTC. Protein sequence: CASSPGQGNYGYTF.